Sequencing of this T cell receptor (beta chain) was carried out in a study of cytomegalovirus exposure and HLA in healthy donors. The study, taken as a whole, reports: Being productive about 87% or about 30% of the time was typical of most TCR beta V segments in an earlier analysis. In a later analysis, a missense DCLRE1C variant was linked to TCR beta V- and J-gene trimming. When the data were analyzed later, several of the most significant clusters appeared to be linked to common viral pathogens.

Comments on this clone: Its antigen remains unidentified.

CDR3 length equals 13 residues. CDR1 and CDR2 (germline): SGHTA, FQGTGA. Trimming cost V 2 bases and J 4 bases, with 9 bases left between them. This PCR relied on a set of 60 Vbeta primers and 13 Jbeta primers. Clones were sequenced by immunoSEQ multiplex PCR, and TCRdb holds only the in-frame ones, with some missing. The sample consists of roughly 120,000 clones, under 70% of them appearing once. The sequencing sample was made of PBMCs. V and J are TRBV7-3 and TRBJ2-7; D remains ambiguous. The receptor was derived from a young man in good health and CMV-seropositive. For the CDR3, the DNA is TGTGCCAGCAGCTTAGGAACGGAGTACGAGCAGTACTTC. It translates to CASSLGTEYEQYF.